These 29 T cell receptor beta chains were sequenced from one sample in a study of T cell responses to AZD1222 COVID-19 vaccine. Only in-frame clones appear in the TCRdb table, and some are missing; sequencing was by immunoSEQ multiplex PCR. The repertoire has 100,000 or so clones, about 90% of them found once; the top ten carry about a tenth. Sequencing was performed on peripheral blood, taken 28 days after the second AZD1222 dose. These receptors originate from an adult who received the AZD1222 COVID-19 vaccine.

The gene calls are TRBV7-6 and TRBJ2-1; D remains unclear. V was pared by 4 bases and J by 9 bases, with 7 bases between. CDR1 and CDR2 (germline): SGHVS, FNYEAQ. This CDR3 is built from 11 residues. Here the CDR3 reads CASSSHFEQFF. The CDR3 DNA follows: TGTGCCAGCAGCTCTCACTTTGAGCAGTTCTTC.

The genes are TRBV27 and TRBJ2-7; 9 bases line up with TRBD2. CDR1 and CDR2 from the germline V gene are MNHEY and SMNVEV (reference sequence). This CDR3 spans 16 amino acids. The trim removed 5 bases at V and 5 bases at J, leaving 13 bases unmatched. The CDR3 DNA sequence: TGTGCCAGCAGTCCCCGGACTAGCGTCGGGGCCGACGAGCAGTACTTC. Translation gives CASSPRTSVGADEQYF.

The V gene is TRBV7-9, the J gene TRBJ1-1, with TRBD1 matching over 7 bases. Germline CDR1 reads SEHNR; CDR2 reads FQNEAQ (reference sequence). The CDR3 totals 15 residues. Trimming cost V 6 bases and J 0 bases; bases outside gene matches: 7. The CDR3 region has the DNA TGTGCCAGCAGTCGTGGACAGGCTTTGAACACTGAAGCTTTCTTT. Amino acid sequence: CASSRGQALNTEAFF.

This chain links TRBV30 with TRBJ2-1, with 7 bases that match TRBD1. V lost 0 bases, J lost 0 bases, and 20 bases stayed unmatched. Per the germline V gene, CDR1 is GTSNPN and CDR2 is SVGIG (reference sequence). The length of the CDR3 is 21 residues. CDR3 amino acids: CAWSVPVGQRQGGSSYNEQFF. CDR3 coding DNA: TGTGCCTGGAGTGTACCGGTGGGACAGCGACAAGGTGGCAGCTCCTACAATGAGCAGTTCTTC.

The chain recombines TRBV14 with TRBJ1-2; possibly TRBD1 for D (5 bases). The CDR3 contains 14 residues. Germline assignment: CDR1 SGHDN and CDR2 FVKESK. Trimming removed 3 bases at V and 4 bases at J, with 12 bases between. The CDR3 nucleotides read TGTGCCAGCAGCCAGCGACGTGGGGCCTATGGCTACACCTTC. Its protein is CASSQRRGAYGYTF. Looking up the rest from reference TRBV14 and TRBJ1-2 gives the full variable domain: EAGVTQFPSHSVIEKGQTVTLRCDPISGHDNLYWYRRVMGKEIKFLLHFVKESKQDESGMPNNRFLAERTGGTYSTLKVQPAELEDSGVYFCASSQRRGAYGYTFGSGTRLTVV.

The V gene is TRBV2, the J gene TRBJ2-1, with D unclear. Trimming stripped 6 bases from V and 1 base from J, with 10 bases between. Per the germline V gene, CDR1 is SNHLY and CDR2 is FYNNEI. The CDR3 extends over 14 amino acids. CDR3 protein: CASRWGGSYNEQFF. The CDR3 bases are TGTGCCAGCAGATGGGGTGGGTCCTACAATGAGCAGTTCTTC.

The chain employs TRBV7-9 and TRBJ1-5; a weak D match, TRBD1 (5 bases). Trimming took 4 bases from V and 3 from J, leaving 13 bases between them. The CDR3 consists of 15 residues. Germline loops: CDR1 SEHNR, CDR2 FQNEAQ (reference sequence). The CDR3 DNA reads TGTGCCAGCAGCTCCACCGCGGGGCTCAATCAGCCCCAGCATTTT. This gives the protein CASSSTAGLNQPQHF. Full variable domain (outside the CDR3, taken from reference TRBV7-9 and TRBJ1-5): DTGVSQNPRHKITKRGQNVTFRCDPISEHNRLYWYRQTLGQGPEFLTYFQNEAQLEKSRLLSDRFSAERPKGSFSTLEIQRTEQGDSAMYLCASSSTAGLNQPQHFGDGTRLSIL.

The CDR3 here is CSVGGGMALSKRNTEAFF. In DNA form, the CDR3 reads TGCAGCGTTGGAGGAGGGATGGCGCTTTCCAAGAGGAACACTGAAGCTTTCTTT. V gene TRBV29-1 combines with J gene TRBJ1-1, with D unresolved. Germline loops: CDR1 SQVTM, CDR2 ANQGSEA. The CDR3 has 18 residues. V lost 4 bases and J lost 1, with 25 bases in between.

The chain recombines TRBV5-1 with TRBJ2-2, with D possibly being TRBD1 (5 bases). This CDR3 has 14 amino acids. Trimming left V 1 base short and J 7 bases short, with 11 bases between. Germline CDR1 reads SGHRS; CDR2 reads YFSETQ. In DNA form, the CDR3 reads TGCGCCAGCAGCTTGAGTCAGGGTTTCGGGGAGCTGTTTTTT. Encoded protein: CASSLSQGFGELFF. Full variable domain (missing parts from reference TRBV5-1 and TRBJ2-2): KAGVTQTPRYLIKTRGQQVTLSCSPISGHRSVSWYQQTPGQGLQFLFEYFSETQRNKGNFPGRFSGRQFSNSRSEMNVSTLELGDSALYLCASSLSQGFGELFFGEGSRLTVL.

The chain links TRBV13 to TRBJ2-1; 11 positions match TRBD2. Trimming took 0 bases from V and 3 from J; bases not matched to a gene: 7. The CDR3 runs 18 residues. Per germline, CDR1 PRHDT and CDR2 FYEKMQ (reference sequence). Here the CDR3 reads CASSLGGLAGGFYNEQFF. The CDR3 coding sequence is TGTGCCAGCAGCTTAGGCGGGCTAGCGGGAGGATTCTACAATGAGCAGTTCTTC.

The rearrangement joins TRBV9 to TRBJ2-1, with 13 bases lining up with TRBD2. The V segment lost 4 bases and the J segment 7 bases; nucleotides outside the gene matches: 8. CDR3 length: 16 amino acids. Germline CDR1 SGDLS, CDR2 YYNGEE. CDR3 sequence: CASSFGTSGAENEQFF. CDR3 in DNA: TGTGCCAGCAGCTTCGGGACTAGCGGGGCGGAAAATGAGCAGTTCTTC. The full variable domain, in which reference TRBV9 and TRBJ2-1 provide the parts outside the CDR3, is DSGVTQTPKHLITATGQRVTLRCSPRSGDLSVYWYQQSLDQGLQFLIQYYNGEERAKGNILERFSAQQFPDLHSELNLSSLELGDSALYFCASSFGTSGAENEQFFGPGTRLTVL.

The chain recombines TRBV11-3 with TRBJ2-7; D not certain. Per the germline V gene, CDR1 is SGHNT and CDR2 is YENEEA. Trimming took 5 bases from V and 7 from J, leaving 15 bases between them. The CDR3 is 13 amino acids. The CDR3 loop reads CASSQSRPGEQYF. The CDR3 DNA reads as TGTGCCAGCAGCCAGAGTCGGCCCGGGGAGCAGTACTTC.

The chain links TRBV18 to TRBJ2-7; no reliable D call. The V and J ends lost 5 bases and 4 bases respectively, with 15 bases between them. From germline, CDR1 is KGHSH and CDR2 LQKENI. The CDR3 is made up of 14 amino acids. The CDR3 coding sequence is TGTGCCAGCTCAGCGCTGGGAACCTCTTACGAGCAGTACTTC. Translating it yields CASSALGTSYEQYF.

V and J are TRBV11-2 and TRBJ1-2; D may be TRBD1 (5 bases). Looked up from germline, CDR1 is SGHAT and CDR2 is FQNNGV. V was cut by 3 bases and J by 7 bases, with 12 bases left in between. The length of the CDR3 is 13 residues. CDR3 residues: CASSFDSGVGYTF. The CDR3 region has the DNA TGTGCCAGCAGCTTTGACAGCGGCGTTGGCTACACCTTC.

V gene TRBV28 combines with J gene TRBJ1-5; possibly TRBD1 for D (5 bases). The CDR3 consists of 15 residues. Deletions cut 3 bases from V and 1 base from J, with 10 bases between. Looked up from germline, CDR1 is MDHEN and CDR2 is SYDVKM. CDR3 nucleotides: TGTGCCAGCAGTTTGGGCGGGACCAGCAATCAGCCCCAGCATTTT. This encodes CASSLGGTSNQPQHF. Combining the CDR3 with reference TRBV28 and TRBJ1-5 gives the whole variable domain DVKVTQSSRYLVKRTGEKVFLECVQDMDHENMFWYRQDPGLGLRLIYFSYDVKMKEKGDIPEGYSVSREKKERFSLILESASTNQTSMYLCASSLGGTSNQPQHFGDGTRLSIL.

The chain links TRBV30 to TRBJ2-2; tentatively, D is TRBD1 or TRBD2 (6 bases each). V lost 6 bases to trimming and J lost 1 base, with 9 bases between them. This CDR3 contains 13 residues. Looked up from germline, CDR1 is GTSNPN and CDR2 is SVGIG (reference sequence). CDR3 in DNA: TGTGCCTGCAGGGGAGGGAACACCGGGGAGCTGTTTTTT. It specifies CACRGGNTGELFF.

This clone has just one count. The V call is TRBV18, the J call TRBJ2-5; D uncertain. CDR3 length: 11 amino acids. The germline V and J ends were trimmed by 3 bases and 5 bases, with 4 bases remaining between them. The germline CDR1 and CDR2 sequences are KGHSH and LQKENI. In nucleotides, the CDR3 is TGTGCCAGCTCACCCGAGGAGACCCAGTACTTC. It specifies CASSPEETQYF.

J is TRBJ2-7 and V is TRBV30; a weak D match, TRBD1 (6 bases). Trimming shortened V by 1 base and J by 3 bases, and 10 bases separated the two germline ends. Germline loops: CDR1 GTSNPN, CDR2 SVGIG (reference sequence). This CDR3 spans 13 amino acids. The DNA of the CDR3 is TGTGCCTGGAGTGGGACAGCTATCTACGAGCAGTACTTC. Protein sequence: CAWSGTAIYEQYF.

The J gene is TRBJ2-1, the V gene TRBV19; D might be TRBD2 (6 bases). V was shortened by 5 bases and J by 2 bases, with 13 bases between the two germline ends. The CDR3 runs to 15 residues. Germline loops: CDR1 LNHDA, CDR2 SQIVND (reference sequence). The CDR3 spells CASSWGVRTYNEQFF. The CDR3 DNA is TGTGCCAGTAGTTGGGGGGTTCGGACCTACAATGAGCAGTTCTTC. Full variable domain (missing parts from reference TRBV19 and TRBJ2-1): DGGITQSPKYLFRKEGQNVTLSCEQNLNHDAMYWYRQDPGQGLRLIYYSQIVNDFQKGDIAEGYSVSREKKESFPLTVTSAQKNPTAFYLCASSWGVRTYNEQFFGPGTRLTVL.

This chain joins TRBV6-1 and TRBJ2-1; 8 positions match TRBD1. Trimming at V came to 3 bases and at J to 2 bases, leaving 3 bases not matched to a gene. The length of the CDR3 is 15 residues. Germline V gives CDR1 MNHNS, CDR2 SASEGT. The CDR3 coding sequence is TGTGCCAGCAGTGACACAGGGGGAGCCTACAATGAGCAGTTCTTC. Amino acid sequence: CASSDTGGAYNEQFF.

The gene calls are TRBV27 and TRBJ1-1, with a possible D match to TRBD1 (5 bases). This CDR3 region has 16 residues. Looked up from germline, CDR1 is MNHEY and CDR2 is SMNVEV (reference sequence). V was shortened by 2 bases and J by 5 bases, with 18 bases between the two germline ends. CDR3 sequence: CASSLTAGAKGTEAFF. Written as DNA, the CDR3 is TGTGCCAGCAGTTTAACGGCTGGGGCAAAGGGGACTGAAGCTTTCTTT.

The chain joins TRBV27 to TRBJ2-7; 13 bases agree with TRBD2. The CDR3 extends over 15 amino acids. Germline CDR1 MNHEY, CDR2 SMNVEV (reference sequence). With 5 bases clipped from V and 4 bases from J, the junction kept 5 bases outside the gene matches. The CDR3 sequence: CASSLGLAGVYEQYF. Here the CDR3 DNA reads TGTGCCAGCAGTCTAGGACTAGCGGGGGTTTACGAGCAGTACTTC.

The sample holds a few counts of this clone. The V and J genes are TRBV19 and TRBJ2-7, with a tentative D call TRBD2 (6 bases). The CDR3 runs to 15 residues. The V end lost 7 bases, the J end lost 4 bases, and 20 bases lay between the germline ends. Germline lookup yields CDR1 LNHDA and CDR2 SQIVND (reference sequence). The CDR3 spells CASTLGAGTNYEQYF. CDR3 in DNA: TGTGCCAGTACTCTAGGGGCGGGGACGAATTACGAGCAGTACTTC.

This clone was seen once. V and J are TRBV5-8 and TRBJ1-1; possible D gene TRBD1, 6 bases. This CDR3 comprises 15 residues. The ends were cut back, 2 bases at V and 0 bases at J, with 11 bases in the middle. Germline V gene lookup returns CDR1 SGHTS and CDR2 YDEGEE. The CDR3 bases are TGTGCCAGCAGCTTAGGAGGGGGGCTGAACACTGAAGCTTTCTTT. This encodes CASSLGGGLNTEAFF.

In its sample, this clone was seen once. The V gene is TRBV7-2, the J gene TRBJ2-7; perhaps TRBD1 as D (6 bases). Trimming cost V 1 base and J 5 bases, with 15 bases left between them. Germline CDR1 and CDR2: SGHTA and FQGNSA. This CDR3 has 15 residues. CDR3 nucleotide sequence: TGTGCCAGCAGCTTAGAGGGTGGGAAGGGGGACGAGCAGTACTTC. Its protein product is CASSLEGGKGDEQYF.

The chain combines TRBV7-3 with TRBJ1-6; the D is unclear. The CDR3 is 13 amino acids. Per germline, CDR1 SGHTA and CDR2 FQGTGA. Trimming left V 5 bases short and J 6 bases short, with 8 bases between. The CDR3 bases are TGTGCCAGCAGCCCCGAACCTAATTCACCCCTCCACTTT. It encodes CASSPEPNSPLHF.

V and J are TRBV6-5 and TRBJ1-2; perhaps TRBD1 as D (5 bases). The CDR3 runs to 15 residues. Germline V gene data show CDR1 as MNHEY and CDR2 as SVGAGI. Trimming removed 5 bases at V and 4 bases at J, with 17 bases between. The CDR3 loop reads CASSLFLREGYGYTF. The CDR3 DNA is TGTGCCAGCAGTCTTTTTCTCAGGGAGGGCTATGGCTACACCTTC.

V and J are TRBV3-1 (or the pseudogene TRBV3-2) and TRBJ1-2, with D possibly matching TRBD1 (6 bases). Germline values: CDR1 LGHDT, CDR2 YNNKEL (reference sequence). V was trimmed by 1 base and J by 4 bases, leaving 13 bases between them. The CDR3 is 15 residues long. CDR3 DNA: TGTGCCAGCAGCCAAGGACAGGCGACAATCTATGGCTACACCTTC. Protein: CASSQGQATIYGYTF.

The V call is TRBV25-1, the J call TRBJ2-5; 7 nucleotides align to TRBD2. The germline V gene encodes CDR1 MGHDK and CDR2 SYGVNS. With V trimmed by 1 base and J by 7 bases, 6 bases remained unmatched. There are 14 residues in the CDR3. The CDR3: CASSESSGWGTQYF. DNA for the CDR3: TGTGCCAGCAGTGAATCTAGCGGCTGGGGGACCCAGTACTTC.